This TCR beta chain stems from a study of technical replicates of blood from four donors. Measured with immunoSEQ multiplex PCR; TCRdb has only the in-frame clones, and not every one. This sample carries roughly 100,000 clones, just over 95% of them seen once, and the ten largest clones take approximately 0.2%. This CDR3 spans 17 amino acids. The V segment lost 1 base and the J segment 2 bases; nucleotides outside the gene matches: 7. Germline V gene data show CDR1 as SGHVS and CDR2 as FNYEAQ. This TCR derives from a human donor in good health. The specimen was T cells isolated from PBMCs. The J gene is TRBJ1-3, the V gene TRBV7-6; 8 bases map to TRBD1. Here the CDR3 reads CASSLGSTGGTGNTIYF. The DNA for the CDR3 is TGTGCCAGCAGCTTAGGTTCCACAGGGGGAACTGGAAACACCATATATTTT.